This entry is about one T cell receptor beta chain. Antigen specificity is unknown. Each individual donor underwent a draw of ten milliliters of peripheral blood. This CDR3 has 15 residues. Germline V gives CDR1 SGHNT, CDR2 YENEEA. Trimming took off 3 bases at V and 0 bases at J, with 9 bases between the two ends. These data belong to a study of blood T cells in healthy people across ages. About the study: About one barcoded beta molecule per two T cells was the capture yield of template switching. Study results and limitations: Whereas aged donors had fewer naive CD4+ cells, long-lived donors had more of them and higher diversity. The authors considered diversity estimates from one million T cells to be underestimates.

The authors ran a second PCR of about 7 to 11 cycles using a sample-barcoded 5' primer and a J-beta primer mix. Each CDR3 protein is one row after TCRdb ran MiXCR on the 5' RACE reads. The table records 650,000 to 1,000,000 distinct CDR3 sequences, around 45% of them present only once. The source is a man at least 80 years old in good health. V and J are TRBV11-3 and TRBJ2-1, with D possibly matching TRBD1 (6 bases). Sequencing was done on a sample of blood. This CDR3 reads CASSLGANSYNEQFF. The CDR3 DNA sequence: TGTGCCAGCAGCTTGGGGGCTAACTCCTACAATGAGCAGTTCTTC.